The entry below gives a single T cell receptor beta chain sequence along with its context. The entry originates in a study of CD8 T cells in Susac syndrome. Trimming removed 11 bases from V and 4 bases from J, with 12 bases in between. This CDR3 is built from 12 residues. The germline V gene has CDR1 MNHNY and CDR2 SVGAGI (reference sequence). The T cells that were sequenced for TCR beta were CD8+ and CD4+ cells from blood. Random hexamers were used to reverse transcribe about 0.45 to 1 ug of RNA. An immunoSEQ multiplex PCR amplified TCR beta CDR3 over 54 Vbeta and 13 Jbeta. TCRdb called the immunoSEQ multiplex PCR reads again in MiXCR, with one record for every CDR3 protein. The sample shows 150,000 to 200,000 distinct CDR3 sequences, 80% to 95% of them seen only once.

The chain has TRBV6-6 and TRBJ2-1; D not resolved. The sequenced sample consisted of CD4+ T cells from PBMCs. This clonotype was obtained from a human donor in good health. CDR3: CASRRLYNEQFF. CDR3 coding DNA: TGTGCCTCCCGGCGGCTTTACAATGAGCAGTTCTTC.